This TCR beta chain is drawn from a study of T-cell reconstitution after alpha-beta-depleted transplantation in children. It was with unique molecular identifiers that the TCRbeta library was prepared. MiXCR was run by TCRdb on the PCR reads, yielding one entry per CDR3 protein. The sample has about 270,000 distinct CDR3 sequences, approximately 9.6% seen once. A few counts support this clonotype. The TCR sequence derives from a human donor who donated a stem cell graft to a child with SCID. The sequencing here drew on PBMCs from the stem cell graft donor, taken from the stem cell graft.

This chain's CDR3 is CASSFFRGVPTDTQYF. DNA of the CDR3: TGTGCCAGCAGTTTCTTCCGGGGGGTGCCCACAGATACGCAGTATTTT. This chain uses TRBV12-3 or TRBV12-4 with TRBJ2-3, with TRBD2 identical over 7 bases. Trimming at V came to 3 bases and at J to 2 bases, leaving 8 bases not matched to a gene. CDR3 length equals 16 residues.